A selection of T cell receptor beta chains follows, all from one sample in a study of post-analysis software for immune sequencing data. MiXCR, run by TCRdb on the PCR reads, gives a single entry per CDR3 protein. Among hundreds of thousands of distinct CDR3 sequences listed, roughly 27% were seen once. The sequencing sample was made of blood. The receptors originated from a girl aged 5 to 17 with multiple sclerosis. Both conserved end residues are part of each CDR3. Part of the rows lack a size; the others show once, few, many or a class for expanded clones.

TRBJ2-7 TRBV7-9 - CASTPTASLYEQYF
TRBJ2-3 TRBV20-1 - CSARTGTGGIPDTQYF
TRBJ2-6 TRBV24-1 few CATSDFGGAGANVLTF
- TRBV6-6 - CASSYREDGQETQYF
TRBJ2-7 TRBV7-6 - CASSPLAGFEQYF
TRBJ2-3 TRBV7-6 few CASSPKTRDTQYF
TRBJ2-7 TRBV4-3 few CASSRSAADSYEQYF
TRBJ1-2 TRBV27 few CASSPMTGPLYGYTF
TRBJ2-2 TRBV7-8 - CASSLTSSGIGAGELFF
TRBJ2-3 TRBV28 - CASRLPGEGADTQYF
TRBJ2-3 TRBV6-1 many CASSDGLAHTDTQYF
TRBJ2-3 TRBV7-9 - CASRSPGRTDTQYF
TRBJ2-7 TRBV7-8 - CASSSRTAPTSYEQYF
TRBJ1-1 TRBV20-1 - CSARAWATVLNTEAFF
TRBJ2-3 TRBV20-1 - CSARDPRAGVRDTQYF
TRBJ1-1 TRBV7-2 - CASSANRVSTEAFF
TRBJ2-1 TRBV20-1 few CSAPTSGYNEQFF
TRBJ2-5 TRBV5-6 few CASSLWVVDQETQYF
TRBJ2-7 TRBV27 few CASRGNSYEQYF
TRBJ2-3 TRBV6-5 - CASSYSLLRLGTDTQYF
TRBJ1-5 TRBV12-3/TRBV12-4 few CASSGETGGNQPQHF
TRBJ2-7 TRBV27 - CASAQTGNAYDQYF
TRBJ2-7 TRBV2 - CASSGTGWASYEQYF
TRBJ2-3 TRBV5-1 - CASSLIGWGRENPDTQYF
TRBJ2-3 TRBV7-2 - CASSSRQGPDTQYF
TRBJ2-7 TRBV18 few CASSPSGINEQYF
TRBJ2-7 TRBV5-1 - CASSLTSGAYNEQYF
TRBJ2-7 TRBV9 few CASSVGGDPTYEQYF
TRBJ2-7 TRBV20-1 few CSAEGAGAYEQYF
- TRBV15 - CATSRAVGTTRGTQYF
TRBJ2-2 TRBV5-1 once CASSSVGRATGELFF
TRBJ2-7 TRBV20-1 many CSAREASYEQYF
TRBJ2-7 TRBV4-3 many CASSQDLFYEQYF